These 27 T cell receptor beta chains came from one sample sequenced in a study of response to subunit inactivated influenza vaccine. MiXCR, applied by TCRdb to the RT-PCR reads, yields one record per CDR3 protein. The table lists hundreds of thousands of distinct CDR3 sequences, approximately 17% of them singletons. The sample in question was PBMCs from blood, obtained roughly 5 days after vaccination. The receptors originated from a man aged 45-65 years who received an inactivated influenza vaccine.

The chain is built from TRBV12-3 or TRBV12-4 and TRBJ1-5; TRBD1 agrees at 7 bases. The V gene end was trimmed by 7 bases and the J gene end by 2 bases; junction bases not matched to a gene: 5. The CDR3 totals 14 residues. The CDR3 DNA is TGTGCCAGCAACCGGGACAGTGGCAATCAGCCCCAGCATTTT. Its protein product is CASNRDSGNQPQHF.

This clonotype was seen a handful of times. V is TRBV4-1 and J is TRBJ1-1; 8 nucleotides line up with TRBD1. Germline trimming cut 2 bases from V and 0 bases from J; bases unmatched to any gene: 2. In germline, CDR1 is MGHRA, CDR2 YSYEKL. This CDR3 has 15 amino acids. For the CDR3, the DNA is TGCGCCAGCAGCCAAACGGACAGGGTGAACACTGAAGCTTTCTTT. This translates into CASSQTDRVNTEAFF.

This clonotype occurred a few times. The V and J genes are TRBV18 and TRBJ2-7, with 7 nucleotides matching TRBD1. CDR1 KGHSH and CDR2 LQKENI come from the germline V gene. The CDR3 covers 14 residues. V shed 3 bases and J 2 bases; nucleotides not matched to a gene: 4. CDR3 sequence: CASSPMTGTYEQYF. The CDR3 DNA follows: TGTGCCAGCTCACCTATGACAGGGACCTACGAGCAGTACTTC.

This clonotype was observed at least ten times. V is TRBV5-6 and J is TRBJ1-5; 9 bases agree with TRBD1. Germline V CDR1 and CDR2: SGHDT, YYEEEE. This CDR3 has 16 amino acids. Trimming took 2 bases from V and 2 from J; bases not matched to a gene: 5. The CDR3 protein is CASSLLQGAGNQPQHF. DNA for the CDR3: TGTGCCAGCAGCTTACTACAGGGGGCGGGCAATCAGCCCCAGCATTTT. Supplemented by reference TRBV5-6 and TRBJ1-5, the full variable domain reads DAGVTQSPTHLIKTRGQQVTLRCSPKSGHDTVSWYQQALGQGPQFIFQYYEEEERQRGNFPDRFSGHQFPNYSSELNVNALLLGDSALYLCASSLLQGAGNQPQHFGDGTRLSIL.

This clonotype has a count of ten or more. The chain carries TRBV12-3 or TRBV12-4 and TRBJ2-5, with TRBD2 as a possible D gene (5 bases). V was shortened by 5 bases and J by 0 bases, with 10 bases between the two germline ends. The CDR3 sequence is 14 residues long. The CDR3, as DNA: TGTGCCAGCAGTATCAGCGGACACCAAGAGACCCAGTACTTC. Its protein is CASSISGHQETQYF.

This clonotype was recorded a few times. The chain uses TRBV28 and TRBJ1-2; 8 nucleotides line up with TRBD1. The CDR3 runs to 14 residues. CDR1 and CDR2 (germline): MDHEN, SYDVKM. V gave up 3 bases and J gave up 4 bases; unmatched junction bases: 4. The CDR3 region is CASSFSGQGYGYTF. CDR3 sequence (DNA): TGTGCCAGCAGTTTTTCCGGACAGGGCTATGGCTACACCTTC.

The rearrangement uses TRBV4-2 and TRBJ2-1; 11 positions agree with TRBD2. The CDR3 is made up of 18 amino acids. Trimming removed 0 bases from V and 7 bases from J; junction bases left unmatched: 11. Germline-derived CDR1 and CDR2 are LGHNA and YNFKEQ. CDR3 loop: CASSQDPLAGGRRNEQFF. CDR3 in DNA: TGTGCCAGCAGCCAAGATCCCCTAGCGGGAGGACGGAGAAATGAGCAGTTCTTC.

This clonotype has at least ten counts. The V call is TRBV9, the J call TRBJ2-1, with a tentative D call TRBD1 (5 bases). V shed 4 bases and J shed 7 bases, with 15 bases lying between them. Germline CDR1 SGDLS, CDR2 YYNGEE. The CDR3 totals 14 residues. CDR3 sequence (DNA): TGTGCCAGCAGCATATCGTCAGGGATGAATGAGCAGTTCTTC. Residues: CASSISSGMNEQFF.

The chain has TRBV9 and TRBJ2-1, with D maybe TRBD2 (6 bases). The CDR3 sequence is 16 residues long. Germline V lookup: CDR1 SGDLS, CDR2 YYNGEE. V was pared by 0 bases and J by 1 base, with 11 bases between. The CDR3 DNA follows: TGTGCCAGCAGCGTAGCCGGGGGAGGATCCTACAATGAGCAGTTCTTC. It specifies CASSVAGGGSYNEQFF.

The chain has TRBV6-5 and TRBJ2-1; 10 bases match TRBD2. This CDR3 is 18 amino acids long. Trimming took 0 bases from V and 5 from J; bases not matched to a gene: 10. Per the germline V gene, CDR1 is MNHEY and CDR2 is SVGAGI. In DNA form, the CDR3 reads TGTGCCAGCAGTTACTCGGTCCGGAAGCGGGGGGGACACAATGAGCAGTTCTTC. Translating it yields CASSYSVRKRGGHNEQFF.

This clonotype came up a few times. J is TRBJ2-7 and V is TRBV7-9; possible D gene TRBD1, 6 bases. There are 14 residues in the CDR3. With 3 bases removed from V and 5 bases from J, the gap between germline ends came to 14 bases. From germline, CDR1 is SEHNR and CDR2 FQNEAQ (reference sequence). The CDR3 bases are TGTGCCAGCAGCTTCTCCTACAGGGTCGACGAGCAGTACTTC. This gives the protein CASSFSYRVDEQYF.

The chain uses TRBV6-1 and TRBJ2-3, with TRBD1 as a possible D gene (6 bases). The CDR3 is 15 amino acids. The V gene lost 5 bases and the J gene lost 0 bases, with 12 bases spanning the gap. The germline gives CDR1 MNHNS, CDR2 SASEGT. The CDR3, as DNA: TGTGCCAGCAGTACCCCGGGACAAAGCACAGATACGCAGTATTTT. Amino acid sequence: CASSTPGQSTDTQYF.

This clonotype showed up many times. The V gene is TRBV15, the J gene TRBJ2-7; D is perhaps TRBD1 (5 bases). CDR3 length equals 16 residues. With 2 bases removed from V and 2 bases from J, the gap between germline ends came to 16 bases. Germline values: CDR1 LNHNV, CDR2 YYDKDF (reference sequence). The DNA of the CDR3 is TGTGCCACCAGCAGAACCCGATCAGGGCGAACCTACGAGCAGTACTTC. It encodes CATSRTRSGRTYEQYF.

The DNA for the CDR3 is TGTGCCAGCAGCTTTCCGCTGGGTGAGCAGTTCTTC. Protein product: CASSFPLGEQFF. The chain is built from TRBV7-9 and TRBJ2-1; D unresolved. Trimming stripped 3 bases from V and 9 bases from J, with 9 bases between. CDR1 is SEHNR and CDR2 is FQNEAQ in the germline V gene (reference sequence). CDR3 length equals 12 residues. Based on the CDR3 plus reference TRBV7-9 and TRBJ2-1, the full variable domain is DTGVSQNPRHKITKRGQNVTFRCDPISEHNRLYWYRQTLGQGPEFLTYFQNEAQLEKSRLLSDRFSAERPKGSFSTLEIQRTEQGDSAMYLCASSFPLGEQFFGPGTRLTVL.

The CDR3 here is CASSQDPGQGSLETQYF. Written as DNA, the CDR3 is TGTGCCAGCAGCCAAGATCCAGGGCAGGGGTCACTAGAGACCCAGTACTTC. This rearrangement joins TRBV3-1 to TRBJ2-5; the D gene is possibly TRBD1 (6 bases). With 0 bases removed from V and 4 bases from J, the gap between germline ends came to 18 bases. CDR1 LGHDT and CDR2 YNNKEL come from the germline V gene (reference sequence). The CDR3 extends over 17 amino acids.

This clonotype occurred a few times. This rearrangement joins TRBV12-3 or TRBV12-4 to TRBJ2-2; D not resolved. The V end was cut by 5 bases, the J end by 5 bases, with 9 bases between. The CDR3 totals 13 residues. CDR3: CASSPLLTGELFF. In DNA, the CDR3 is TGTGCCAGCAGTCCCCTCCTTACCGGGGAGCTGTTTTTT.

This clonotype was seen a few times. The chain employs TRBV12-3 or TRBV12-4 and TRBJ2-2, with D maybe TRBD1 (6 bases). V was clipped by 3 bases and J by 2 bases, with 13 bases between them. The CDR3 has 16 amino acids. The CDR3: CASSFVNRANTGELFF. CDR3 nucleotides: TGTGCCAGCAGTTTTGTGAACAGGGCCAACACCGGGGAGCTGTTTTTT.

This clonotype came up a few times. The genes are TRBV28 and TRBJ1-6, with D unclear. The CDR3 loop spans 14 amino acids. The V end was cut by 5 bases, the J end by 10 bases, with 15 bases between. The germline CDR1 and CDR2 sequences are MDHEN and SYDVKM. The CDR3 region has the DNA TGTGCCAGCAGTCAACCTATACACGGATCACCCCTCCACTTT. As protein: CASSQPIHGSPLHF.

The sample holds many counts of this clonotype. V and J are TRBV5-1 and TRBJ1-3, with TRBD1 as a possible D gene (6 bases). In germline, CDR1 is SGHRS, CDR2 YFSETQ. This CDR3 contains 15 residues. Deletions cut 0 bases from V and 2 bases from J, with 9 bases between. CDR3 sequence reads: CASSLADRTGNTIYF. The DNA of the CDR3 is TGCGCCAGCAGCTTGGCCGACAGGACTGGAAACACCATATATTTT.

This chain's CDR3 is CASSSRHRGNTDTQYF. The CDR3 coding sequence is TGTGCCAGCAGCTCTAGACACAGGGGCAACACAGATACGCAGTATTTT. This sequence joins TRBV9 and TRBJ2-3; 7 nucleotides align to TRBD1. Losses at the gene ends were 4 bases for V and 2 bases for J; bases not matched to a gene: 10. Germline V gene lookup returns CDR1 SGDLS and CDR2 YYNGEE. The CDR3 loop spans 16 amino acids.

In its sample, this clonotype was seen a few times. This chain links TRBV9 with TRBJ1-1; a weak D match, TRBD1 (6 bases). The CDR3 runs 13 residues. CDR1 SGDLS and CDR2 YYNGEE come from the germline V gene. V was clipped by 4 bases and J by 6 bases, with 13 bases between them. CDR3 amino acids: CASSPLRTAEAFF. The DNA for the CDR3 is TGTGCCAGCAGCCCACTCAGGACAGCTGAAGCTTTCTTT.

This clonotype has just a few counts. The chain couples TRBV20-1 to TRBJ2-7, with 7 bases identical to TRBD2. This CDR3 has 14 residues. Trimming cost V 3 bases and J 0 bases; bases outside gene matches: 5. Per the germline V gene, CDR1 is DFQATT and CDR2 is SNEGSKA (reference sequence). The CDR3 protein is CSASRDYHSYEQYF. CDR3 sequence (DNA): TGCAGTGCTAGTAGGGACTACCACTCCTACGAGCAGTACTTC.

The rearrangement uses TRBV3-1 and TRBJ2-2; D is ambiguous. Trimming took 0 bases from V and 7 from J, leaving 9 bases between them. This CDR3 spans 14 amino acids. Germline CDR1 is LGHDT and CDR2 is YNNKEL (reference sequence). CDR3 DNA: TGTGCCAGCAGCCAAGAATTAGCAGGCGGGGAGCTGTTTTTT. This gives the protein CASSQELAGGELFF. Complete variable domain (other parts from reference TRBV3-1 and TRBJ2-2): DTAVSQTPKYLVTQMGNDKSIKCEQNLGHDTMYWYKQDSKKFLKIMFSYNNKELIINETVPNRFSPKSPDKAHLNLHINSLELGDSAVYFCASSQELAGGELFFGEGSRLTVL.

This rearrangement joins TRBV4-3 to TRBJ2-2; D is uncertain. The germline V gene encodes CDR1 LGHNA and CDR2 YSLEER. The CDR3 covers 14 residues. Trimming took 0 bases from V and 3 from J, leaving 5 bases between them. CDR3 loop: CASSQDHDTGELFF. Written as DNA, the CDR3 is TGCGCCAGCAGCCAAGATCATGACACCGGGGAGCTGTTTTTT.

The chain employs TRBV28 and TRBJ2-3; 10 positions agree with TRBD2. J gave up 2 bases and V 6 bases, and 8 bases lay outside the gene matches. Germline V gene data show CDR1 as MDHEN and CDR2 as SYDVKM. The CDR3 loop spans 16 amino acids. The CDR3 region is CASSPSLAGDTDTQYF. The CDR3 DNA reads TGTGCCAGCAGCCCGAGCCTAGCGGGGGACACAGATACGCAGTATTTT.

In its sample, this clonotype was seen a few times. Its ends do not fully match the called genes, so a read error is possible. The J gene is TRBJ2-1, the V gene TRBV7-8, with TRBD1 identical over 7 bases. Germline V gene lookup returns CDR1 SGHVS and CDR2 FQNEAQ. There are 13 residues in the CDR3. CDR3 nucleotide sequence: TGTGCCAGCAGCACACAAAGGGACAGCCCCAGCTCGTTC. Residues: CASSTQRDSPSSF. Full variable domain (outside the CDR3, taken from reference TRBV7-8 and TRBJ2-1): GAGVSQSPRYKVAKRGQDVALRCDPISGHVSLFWYQQALGQGPEFLTYFQNEAQLDKSGLPSDRFFAERPEGSVSTLKIQRTQQEDSAVYLCASSTQRDSPSSFGPGTRLTVL.

The V and J genes are TRBV5-1 and TRBJ2-5; perhaps TRBD1 as D (6 bases). The V end lost 5 bases, the J end lost 0 bases, and 11 bases lay between the germline ends. Per the germline V gene, CDR1 is SGHRS and CDR2 is YFSETQ. The CDR3 is 14 residues long. CDR3 protein: CASSWDNHQETQYF. For the CDR3, the DNA is TGCGCCAGCAGTTGGGACAATCACCAAGAGACCCAGTACTTC.